This T cell receptor (beta chain) is drawn from a study of OX40 agonist ivuxolimab in advanced cancers. Study context: Patients were treated with ivuxolimab, an agonistic anti-OX40 (CD134) antibody. Enrollees could have had prior anti-PD-1, anti-PD-L1 or anti-CTLA-4 therapy, which approximately 38% had received.

Autoimmune disease history or systemic immunosuppression disqualified patients. TCRdb keeps only in-frame clones here, not all; method: immunoSEQ multiplex PCR. The profile shows tens of thousands of clones, around 94% of them singletons. This CDR3 has 16 amino acids. Per the germline V gene, CDR1 is SEHNR and CDR2 is FQNEAQ (reference sequence). V lost 6 bases, J lost 0 bases, and 18 bases lay in between. Comments on this clone: Antigen: not known.

Whole-study results and caveats: With doses of 0.1 to 3.0 mg/kg, CD4+ and CD8+ blood T cells had undergone clonal expansion by week 6.

The chain has TRBV7-9 and TRBJ2-7, with a possible D match to TRBD1 (5 bases). Sequencing used CD4+ or CD8+ T cells sorted from blood, obtained in a trial of the OX40 agonist ivuxolimab. This sequence was found in an adult with an advanced solid tumor such as melanoma, head and neck, liver or kidney cancer. The CDR3, as DNA: TGTGCCAGCAGTTTTGGGGTAGATGGGGCCTCCTACGAGCAGTACTTC. Translated, it gives CASSFGVDGASYEQYF.